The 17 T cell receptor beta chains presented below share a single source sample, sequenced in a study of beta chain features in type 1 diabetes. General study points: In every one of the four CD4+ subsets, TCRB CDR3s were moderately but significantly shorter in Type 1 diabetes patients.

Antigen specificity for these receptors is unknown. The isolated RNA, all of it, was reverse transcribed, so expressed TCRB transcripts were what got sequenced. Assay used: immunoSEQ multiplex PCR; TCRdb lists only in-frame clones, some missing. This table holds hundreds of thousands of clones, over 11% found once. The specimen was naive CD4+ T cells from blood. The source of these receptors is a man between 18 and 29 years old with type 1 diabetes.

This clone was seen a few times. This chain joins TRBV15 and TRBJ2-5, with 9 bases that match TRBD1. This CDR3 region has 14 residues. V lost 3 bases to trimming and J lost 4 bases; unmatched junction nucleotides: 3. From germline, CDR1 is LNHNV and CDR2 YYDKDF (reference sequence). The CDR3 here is CATSRTTGGETQYF. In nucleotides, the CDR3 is TGTGCCACCAGCAGGACGACAGGGGGAGAGACCCAGTACTTC.

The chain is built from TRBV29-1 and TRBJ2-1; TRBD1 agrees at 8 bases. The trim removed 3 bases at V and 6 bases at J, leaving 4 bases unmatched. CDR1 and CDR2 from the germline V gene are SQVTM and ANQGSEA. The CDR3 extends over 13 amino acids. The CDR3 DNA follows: TGCAGCGTTGACAGGGGGCGGGGCAATGAGCAGTTCTTC. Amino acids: CSVDRGRGNEQFF.

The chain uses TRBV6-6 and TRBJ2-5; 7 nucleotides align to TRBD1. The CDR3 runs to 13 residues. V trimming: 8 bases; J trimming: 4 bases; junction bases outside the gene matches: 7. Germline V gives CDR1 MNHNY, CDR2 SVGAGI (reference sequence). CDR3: CASGQGVGETQYF. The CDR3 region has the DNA TGTGCCAGCGGCCAGGGGGTTGGAGAGACCCAGTACTTC.

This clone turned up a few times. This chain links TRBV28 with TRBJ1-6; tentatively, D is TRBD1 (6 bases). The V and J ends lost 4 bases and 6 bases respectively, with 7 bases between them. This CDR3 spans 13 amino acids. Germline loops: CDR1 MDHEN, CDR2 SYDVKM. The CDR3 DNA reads TGTGCCAGCAGTTACAGGGTTAATTCACCCCTCCACTTT. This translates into CASSYRVNSPLHF.

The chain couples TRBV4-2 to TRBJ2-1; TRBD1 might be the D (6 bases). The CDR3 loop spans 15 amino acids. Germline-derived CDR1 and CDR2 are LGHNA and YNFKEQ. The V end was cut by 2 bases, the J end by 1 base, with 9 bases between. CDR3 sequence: CASSQPQGSYNEQFF. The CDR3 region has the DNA TGTGCCAGCAGCCAACCCCAGGGGTCCTACAATGAGCAGTTCTTC.

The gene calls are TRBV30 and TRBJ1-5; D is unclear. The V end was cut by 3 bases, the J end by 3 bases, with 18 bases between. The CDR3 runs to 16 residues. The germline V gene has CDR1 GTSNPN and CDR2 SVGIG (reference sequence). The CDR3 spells CAWSPTFNRYNQPQHF. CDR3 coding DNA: TGTGCCTGGAGCCCCACTTTCAACAGATACAATCAGCCCCAGCATTTT.

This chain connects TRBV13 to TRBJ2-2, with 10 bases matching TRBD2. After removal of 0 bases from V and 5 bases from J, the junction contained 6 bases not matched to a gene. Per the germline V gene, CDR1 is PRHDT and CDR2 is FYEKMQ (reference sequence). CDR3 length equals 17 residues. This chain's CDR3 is CASSLGQGLATTGELFF. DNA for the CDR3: TGTGCCAGCAGCTTAGGCCAGGGACTAGCGACAACCGGGGAGCTGTTTTTT.

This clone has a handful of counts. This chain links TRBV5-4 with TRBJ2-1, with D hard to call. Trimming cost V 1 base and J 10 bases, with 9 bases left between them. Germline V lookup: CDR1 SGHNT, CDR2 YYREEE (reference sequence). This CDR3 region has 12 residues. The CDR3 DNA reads TGTGCCAGCAGCTTGAATAACTACGAGCAGTTCTTC. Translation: CASSLNNYEQFF.

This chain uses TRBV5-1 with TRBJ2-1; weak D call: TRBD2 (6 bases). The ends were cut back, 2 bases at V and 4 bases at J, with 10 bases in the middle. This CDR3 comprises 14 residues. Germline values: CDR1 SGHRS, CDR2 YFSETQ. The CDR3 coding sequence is TGCGCCAGCAGCTTCAGGGACTCATACAATGAGCAGTTCTTC. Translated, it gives CASSFRDSYNEQFF.

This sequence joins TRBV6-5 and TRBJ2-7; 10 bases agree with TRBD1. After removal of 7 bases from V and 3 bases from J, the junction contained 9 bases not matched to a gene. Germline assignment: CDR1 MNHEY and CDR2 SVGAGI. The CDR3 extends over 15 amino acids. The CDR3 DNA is TGTGCCAGCACCGCCCTCGGGACAGGGGACTACGAGCAGTACTTC. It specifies CASTALGTGDYEQYF.

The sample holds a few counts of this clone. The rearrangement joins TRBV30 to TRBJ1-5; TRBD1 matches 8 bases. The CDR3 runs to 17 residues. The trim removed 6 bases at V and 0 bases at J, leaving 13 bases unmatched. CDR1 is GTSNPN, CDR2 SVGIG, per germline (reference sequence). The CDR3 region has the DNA TGTGCCTGCCAGACAGGGGCTTCTCGATATAGCAATCAGCCCCAGCATTTT. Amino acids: CACQTGASRYSNQPQHF.

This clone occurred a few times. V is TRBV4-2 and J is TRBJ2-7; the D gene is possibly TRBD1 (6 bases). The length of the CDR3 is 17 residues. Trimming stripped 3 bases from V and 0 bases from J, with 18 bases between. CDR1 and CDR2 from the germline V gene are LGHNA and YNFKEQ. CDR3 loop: CASSQLTDRRRSYEQYF. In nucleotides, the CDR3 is TGTGCCAGCAGCCAGCTGACCGACAGGCGTCGCTCCTACGAGCAGTACTTC.

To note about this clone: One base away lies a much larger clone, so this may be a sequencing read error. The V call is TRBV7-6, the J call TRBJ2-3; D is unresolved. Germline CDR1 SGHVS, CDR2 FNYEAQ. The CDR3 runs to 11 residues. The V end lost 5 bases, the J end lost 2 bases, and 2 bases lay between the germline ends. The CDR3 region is CASSPTDTQYF. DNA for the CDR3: TGTGCCAGCAGCCCCACAGATACGCAGTATTTT.

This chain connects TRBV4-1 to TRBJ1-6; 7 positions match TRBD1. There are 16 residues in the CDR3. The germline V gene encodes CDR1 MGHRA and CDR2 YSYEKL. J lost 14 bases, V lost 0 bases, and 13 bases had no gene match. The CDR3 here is CASSQEVQQGSGTLHF. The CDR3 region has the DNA TGCGCCAGCAGCCAAGAAGTGCAACAGGGGAGTGGCACCCTCCACTTT.

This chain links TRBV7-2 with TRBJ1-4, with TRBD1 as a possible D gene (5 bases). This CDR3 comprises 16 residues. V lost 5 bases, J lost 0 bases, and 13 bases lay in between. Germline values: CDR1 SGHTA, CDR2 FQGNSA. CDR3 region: CASSANRFSTNEKLFF. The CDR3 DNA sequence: TGTGCCAGCAGCGCAAACAGGTTCTCAACTAATGAAAAACTGTTTTTT.

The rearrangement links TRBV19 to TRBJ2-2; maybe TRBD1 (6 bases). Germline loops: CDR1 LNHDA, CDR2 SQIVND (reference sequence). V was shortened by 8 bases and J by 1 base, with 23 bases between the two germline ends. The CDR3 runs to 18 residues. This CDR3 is CASGGRGRGPRNTGELFF. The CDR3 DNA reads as TGTGCCAGTGGGGGACGAGGCAGGGGCCCCCGGAACACCGGGGAGCTGTTTTTT.

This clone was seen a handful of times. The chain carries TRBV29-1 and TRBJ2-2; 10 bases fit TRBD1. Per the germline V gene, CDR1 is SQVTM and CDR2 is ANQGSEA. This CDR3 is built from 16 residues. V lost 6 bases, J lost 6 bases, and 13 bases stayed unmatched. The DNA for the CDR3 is TGCAGCGTCCGGGACAGGGGAGGCCATGGCGCCGGGGAGCTGTTTTTT. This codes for CSVRDRGGHGAGELFF.